A selection of T cell receptor beta chains follows, all from one sample in a study of cytotoxic CD8 clonotypes in ibrutinib-treated CLL. Using immunoSEQ multiplex PCR, the repertoire was profiled, and TCRdb retains in-frame clones only, with some absent. Of over 200,000 clones detected, roughly 65% appear once; the ten largest clones hold 5.9%. Sequenced material: PBMCs, taken after 12 months of ibrutinib treatment. These receptors were taken from a human donor with chronic lymphocytic leukemia. CDR3s include the opening cysteine and the closing phenylalanine or tryptophan. Only part of the rows carry a size: once, few, many, or a class if the clone is expanded.

J: TRBJ2-1
size: few
V: TRBV4-1
CDR3: CASSQVGGGGNEQFF

J: TRBJ2-7
size: .
V: TRBV2
CDR3: CASRGSTSSYEQYF

J: TRBJ2-7
size: .
V: TRBV27
CDR3: CASRGDSEQYF

J: TRBJ1-1
size: .
V: TRBV7-9
CDR3: CASSLSNTEAFF

J: TRBJ2-5
size: .
V: TRBV7-7
CDR3: CASSLTRLAGRQYF

J: TRBJ2-3
size: once
V: TRBV4-2
CDR3: CASSQVGAEGTDTQYF

J: TRBJ2-7
size: few
V: TRBV9
CDR3: CASTPGLAGEEQYF

J: TRBJ1-2
size: .
V: TRBV7-2
CDR3: CASSLGGYYGYTF

J: TRBJ2-7
size: .
V: TRBV30
CDR3: CAWSGWQGLQYF

J: TRBJ2-3
size: few
V: TRBV18
CDR3: CASSSGLTDTQYF

J: TRBJ1-4
size: .
V: TRBV6-1
CDR3: CASSDRVKEYNEKLFF

J: TRBJ2-1
size: .
V: TRBV7-6
CDR3: CASSLREGNEQFF

J: TRBJ2-5
size: .
V: TRBV28
CDR3: CASSPPRTSGWETQYF

J: TRBJ2-1
size: .
V: TRBV11-2
CDR3: CASSPGRPGEQFF

J: TRBJ1-1
size: .
V: TRBV11-2
CDR3: CASSPRTGGAGGAFF

J: TRBJ2-7
size: once
V: TRBV2
CDR3: CASSQDRAHGEQYF

J: TRBJ1-6
size: .
V: TRBV25-1
CDR3: CASSEGGRGGNSPLHF

J: TRBJ1-2
size: .
V: TRBV5-1
CDR3: CASSETGGNYGYTF

J: TRBJ2-5
size: .
V: TRBV7-9
CDR3: CASSADRERETQYF

J: TRBJ2-1
size: .
V: TRBV5-1
CDR3: CASSLTGLYNEQFF

J: TRBJ2-5
size: .
V: TRBV29-1
CDR3: CSVRGGRYQETQYF

J: TRBJ1-1
size: once
V: TRBV30
CDR3: CAWNDAGGLSTEAFF

J: TRBJ2-3
size: .
V: TRBV5-1
CDR3: CASSLVGLRNTDTQYF

J: TRBJ2-5
size: once
V: TRBV6-1
CDR3: CASSTLSRETQYF

J: .
size: .
V: TRBV18
CDR3: CASSPPTSGSPYEQYF

J: TRBJ1-2
size: .
V: TRBV2
CDR3: CASSAQAGGYTF

J: TRBJ1-2
size: .
V: TRBV2
CDR3: CASTRTERIFYGYTF

J: TRBJ1-2
size: .
V: TRBV30
CDR3: CAWSAVASQGYTF

J: TRBJ1-2
size: .
V: TRBV29-1
CDR3: CSVETYLGYTF